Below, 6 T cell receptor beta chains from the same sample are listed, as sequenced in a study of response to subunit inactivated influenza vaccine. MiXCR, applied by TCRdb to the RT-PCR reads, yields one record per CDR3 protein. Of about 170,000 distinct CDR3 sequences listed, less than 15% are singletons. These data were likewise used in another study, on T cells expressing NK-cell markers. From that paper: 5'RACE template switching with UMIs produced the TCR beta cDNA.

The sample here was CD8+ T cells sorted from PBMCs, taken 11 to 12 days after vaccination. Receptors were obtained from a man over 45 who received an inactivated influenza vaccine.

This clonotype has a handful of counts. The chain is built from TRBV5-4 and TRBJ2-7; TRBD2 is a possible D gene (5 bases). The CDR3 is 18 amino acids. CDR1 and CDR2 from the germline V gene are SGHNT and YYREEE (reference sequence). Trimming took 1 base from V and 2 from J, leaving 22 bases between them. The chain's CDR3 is CASSLIGSGPPPPYEQYF. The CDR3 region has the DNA TGTGCCAGCAGCTTGATTGGAAGCGGACCTCCGCCCCCCTACGAGCAGTACTTC.

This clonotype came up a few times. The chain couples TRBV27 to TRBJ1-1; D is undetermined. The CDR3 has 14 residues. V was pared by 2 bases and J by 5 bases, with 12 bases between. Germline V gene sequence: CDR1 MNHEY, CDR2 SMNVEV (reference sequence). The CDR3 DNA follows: TGTGCCAGCAGTTTACAGGTGGCGGGGACTGAAGCTTTCTTT. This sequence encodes CASSLQVAGTEAFF.

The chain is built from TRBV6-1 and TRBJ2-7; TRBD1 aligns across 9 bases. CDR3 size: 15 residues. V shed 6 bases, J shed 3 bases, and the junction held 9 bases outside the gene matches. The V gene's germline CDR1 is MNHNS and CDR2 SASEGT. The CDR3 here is CASRHRDRAIYEQYF. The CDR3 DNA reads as TGTGCCAGCAGGCACCGGGACAGGGCGATCTACGAGCAGTACTTC.

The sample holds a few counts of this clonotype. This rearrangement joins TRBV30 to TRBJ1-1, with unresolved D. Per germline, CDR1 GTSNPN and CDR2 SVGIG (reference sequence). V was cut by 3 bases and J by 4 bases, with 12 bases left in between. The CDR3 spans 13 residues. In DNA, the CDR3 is TGTGCCTGGAGCCCCAGCGTCAGCACTGAAGCTTTCTTT. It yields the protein CAWSPSVSTEAFF.

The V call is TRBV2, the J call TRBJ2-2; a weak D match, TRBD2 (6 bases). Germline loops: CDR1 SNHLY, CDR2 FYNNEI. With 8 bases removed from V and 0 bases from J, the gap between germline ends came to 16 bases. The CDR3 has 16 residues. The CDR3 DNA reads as TGTGCCAGCGGGCGTGACGGACTAACGAACACCGGGGAGCTGTTTTTT. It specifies CASGRDGLTNTGELFF.

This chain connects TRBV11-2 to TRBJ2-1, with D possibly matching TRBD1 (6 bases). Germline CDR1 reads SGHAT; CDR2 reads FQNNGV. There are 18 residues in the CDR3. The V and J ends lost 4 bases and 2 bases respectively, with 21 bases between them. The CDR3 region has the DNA TGTGCCAGCAGCTCCGGTGGGGGCAGGGCGAAAACCTACAATGAGCAGTTCTTC. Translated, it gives CASSSGGGRAKTYNEQFF. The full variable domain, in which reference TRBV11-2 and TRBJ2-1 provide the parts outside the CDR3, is EAGVAQSPRYKIIEKRQSVAFWCNPISGHATLYWYQQILGQGPKLLIQFQNNGVVDDSQLPKDRFSAERLKGVDSTLKIQPAKLEDSAVYLCASSSGGGRAKTYNEQFFGPGTRLTVL.